These 17 T cell receptor beta chains were sequenced from one sample in a study of T cells of healthy individuals. From the 5' RACE reads, TCRdb called clonotypes with MiXCR, one entry per CDR3 protein. The sample carries tens of thousands of distinct CDR3 sequences, under 20% recorded once. These receptors all stem from a human donor in good health.

At least ten counts were recorded for this clonotype. The chain carries TRBV5-1 and TRBJ2-7, with D perhaps matching TRBD2 (6 bases). The length of the CDR3 is 14 residues. The V gene lost 3 bases and the J gene lost 3 bases, with 13 bases spanning the gap. CDR1 SGHRS and CDR2 YFSETQ come from the germline V gene. The CDR3, as DNA: TGCGCCAGCAGCTCCCCGGGACTCGACTACGAGCAGTACTTC. It translates to CASSSPGLDYEQYF.

This clonotype came up many times. The rearrangement joins TRBV7-9 to TRBJ2-1; D is perhaps TRBD2 (6 bases). V shed 1 base and J shed 7 bases, with 17 bases lying between them. CDR1 and CDR2 from the germline V gene are SEHNR and FQNEAQ (reference sequence). The CDR3 extends over 16 amino acids. DNA for the CDR3: TGTGCCAGCAGCTTAGAGGGGCTCGGGAGCGAAAATGAGCAGTTCTTC. Protein: CASSLEGLGSENEQFF.

This clonotype was seen many times. This chain links TRBV7-3 with TRBJ2-1; 14 nucleotides match TRBD2. The CDR3 contains 16 residues. CDR1 is SGHTA, CDR2 FQGTGA, per germline. After removal of 5 bases from V and 8 bases from J, the junction contained 8 bases not matched to a gene. Written as DNA, the CDR3 is TGTGCCAGCAGCAGACGACTAGCGGGGGGGCGGGATGAGCAGTTCTTC. Translation: CASSRRLAGGRDEQFF.

The DNA of the CDR3 is TGTGCCAGCACTCAGGGTACCTCCTACGAGCAGTACTTC. Amino acids: CASTQGTSYEQYF. The V and J genes are TRBV6-5 and TRBJ2-7; D possibly corresponds to TRBD1 (5 bases). V lost 7 bases and J 0 bases, leaving 10 bases between the germline ends. CDR1 is MNHEY and CDR2 is SVGAGI in the germline V gene. The CDR3 has 13 amino acids.

This clonotype has ten or more counts. The genes are TRBV11-3 and TRBJ2-2; D gene ambiguous. V lost 2 bases and J 0 bases, leaving 10 bases between the germline ends. There are 16 residues in the CDR3. Germline values: CDR1 SGHNT, CDR2 YENEEA. Here the CDR3 reads CASSLKGPSNTGELFF. Written as DNA, the CDR3 is TGTGCCAGCAGCTTAAAGGGTCCCTCGAACACCGGGGAGCTGTTTTTT.

Comments on this clonotype: It may be a read error: a sequence one base away is much more abundant. The chain links TRBV18 to TRBJ2-2; perhaps TRBD1 as D (6 bases). The germline V gene has CDR1 KGHSH and CDR2 LQKENI. The CDR3 extends over 17 amino acids. Written as DNA, the CDR3 is TGTGCCAGCTCACCGGGGGCAGCACCTGGGAACACCGGGGAGCTGCTTTTT. Translation gives CASSPGAAPGNTGELLF.

This clonotype was observed at least ten times. This chain joins TRBV20-1 and TRBJ1-2; 9 bases line up with TRBD1. This CDR3 region has 15 residues. Germline V gene lookup returns CDR1 DFQATT and CDR2 SNEGSKA (reference sequence). This chain's CDR3 is CRGKTRDRELDGYTF. CDR3 sequence (DNA): TGCAGGGGGAAAACCCGGGACAGGGAGTTGGATGGCTACACCTTC.

The CDR3 DNA reads TGTGCCAGCAGGCATGGGGAACAGCCCCAGCATTTT. This codes for CASRHGEQPQHF. The genes are TRBV6-6 and TRBJ1-5, with D unresolved. Germline values: CDR1 MNHNY, CDR2 SVGAGI (reference sequence). The CDR3 spans 12 residues. The V gene lost 6 bases and the J gene lost 7 bases, with 10 bases spanning the gap.

The sample holds a few counts of this clonotype. CDR3 DNA: TGTGCCAGCAGGACTAGGACAGGGATGGAGAAGTCCTACGAGCAGTACTTC. Protein product: CASRTRTGMEKSYEQYF. V is TRBV6-6 and J is TRBJ2-7; 8 bases are shared with TRBD1. This CDR3 region has 17 residues. Germline V gives CDR1 MNHNY, CDR2 SVGAGI (reference sequence). Losses at the gene ends were 6 bases for V and 1 base for J; bases not matched to a gene: 14.

This clonotype has ten or more counts. The CDR3 loop is CSVVPIGELGEQYF. The CDR3 bases are TGCAGCGTTGTACCTATAGGGGAGTTGGGCGAGCAGTACTTC. The chain employs TRBV29-1 and TRBJ2-7, with D perhaps being TRBD1 or TRBD2 (5 bases each). Between the trimmed V and J ends, which lost 4 bases and 6 bases, there was a span of 19 bases. The CDR3 spans 14 residues. Germline V gene lookup returns CDR1 SQVTM and CDR2 ANQGSEA.

This clonotype showed up many times. The rearrangement links TRBV4-1 to TRBJ1-6; 7 nucleotides agree with TRBD1. V lost 1 base to trimming and J lost 6 bases; unmatched junction nucleotides: 3. Germline V gene sequence: CDR1 MGHRA, CDR2 YSYEKL. This CDR3 has 15 residues. CDR3 protein: CASSQGTGLNSPLHF. As DNA, the CDR3 is TGCGCCAGCAGCCAAGGGACAGGCCTTAATTCACCCCTCCACTTT.

This clonotype was detected ten times or more. J is TRBJ1-1 and V is TRBV5-1, with 7 bases matching TRBD1. V dropped 0 bases and J dropped 3; count of bases not matched to a gene: 5. The CDR3 loop spans 15 amino acids. The germline V gene has CDR1 SGHRS and CDR2 YFSETQ. CDR3 protein: CASSLEGQMYTEAFF. CDR3 nucleotides: TGCGCCAGCAGCTTGGAGGGACAGATGTACACTGAAGCTTTCTTT.

The chain has TRBV12-3 or TRBV12-4 and TRBJ1-5, with 8 bases matching TRBD1. CDR3 size: 16 residues. V lost 3 bases and J lost 1; bases outside the gene matches: 5. CDR3 DNA sequence: TGTGCCAGCAGTTTCAGGGGGCGTGGGAGCAATCAGCCCCAGCATTTT. Amino acids: CASSFRGRGSNQPQHF.

The chain links TRBV24-1 to TRBJ2-1, with a tentative D call TRBD1 (6 bases). Trimming took off 6 bases at V and 9 bases at J, with 17 bases between the two ends. The germline V gene encodes CDR1 KGHDR and CDR2 SFDVKD. The CDR3 is made up of 14 amino acids. This CDR3 is CATSSGAAAGEQFF. The DNA of the CDR3 is TGTGCCACCAGTTCAGGGGCTGCCGCCGGTGAGCAGTTCTTC.

This clonotype was seen a handful of times. The rearrangement joins TRBV6-1 to TRBJ1-1; D gene ambiguous. The CDR3 has 14 residues. Germline CDR1 and CDR2: MNHNS and SASEGT. Trimming cost V 6 bases and J 0 bases, with 11 bases left between them. The CDR3 DNA follows: TGTGCCAGCAGAGTCAGCGGGGTGAACACTGAAGCTTTCTTT. It yields the protein CASRVSGVNTEAFF.

V usage is TRBV29-1 and J usage is TRBJ2-7; TRBD1 matches 11 bases. Germline V lookup: CDR1 SQVTM, CDR2 ANQGSEA. This CDR3 has 13 residues. Trimming at V came to 3 bases and at J to 3 bases, leaving 1 base not matched to a gene. The CDR3 DNA reads TGCAGCGTTGAGGGACAGGGGGACTACGAGCAGTACTTC. The encoded protein is CSVEGQGDYEQYF.

In its sample, this clonotype was seen a few times. V and J are TRBV25-1 and TRBJ1-1, with D unresolved. Trimming stripped 4 bases from V and 5 bases from J, with 8 bases between. CDR3 length: 12 amino acids. Germline V gene data show CDR1 as MGHDK and CDR2 as SYGVNS. The CDR3 protein is CASSVGVTEAFF. In DNA, the CDR3 is TGTGCCAGCAGTGTGGGAGTTACTGAAGCTTTCTTT. Full variable domain (missing parts from reference TRBV25-1 and TRBJ1-1): EADIYQTPRYLVIGTGKKITLECSQTMGHDKMYWYQQDPGMELHLIHYSYGVNSTEKGDLSSESTVSRIRTEHFPLTLESARPSHTSQYLCASSVGVTEAFFGQGTRLTVV.